The present TCR beta chain was sequenced within a study of regulatory T cells in long-lasting Graves disease. General study findings and limits: Having only a small sample size may have limited accuracy. Persistent disease was characterized by preferential usage of TRBV28, TRBJ1-2 and TRBJ2-5. Fewer public clonotypes were shared by new patients (just under 1,000) than by persistent patients (around 2,900).

The authors built TCR beta libraries using iRepertoire HTBI primers and Arm-PCR of CDR3 regions. Via MiXCR, TCRdb re-called the multiplex PCR reads, giving one row per CDR3 protein. The table shows over 300,000 distinct CDR3 sequences, with around 15% occurring only once. The table lists this clonotype with many counts. Its antigen is not known. Germline V gene sequence: CDR1 ENHRY, CDR2 SYGVKD. After removal of 5 bases from V and 5 bases from J, the junction contained 8 bases not matched to a gene. The CDR3 is 14 residues long. The sample's time point: newly diagnosed GD, antithyroid drugs for less than 3 months. The TCR library was made from RNA that had been extracted from PBMCs in TRIzol. The EDTA tubes were filled with around 9.1 milliliters of drawn peripheral blood.

The sample consisted of peripheral blood mononuclear cells (PBMCs), taken at new diagnosis, from a patient treated with antithyroid drugs. The rearrangement links TRBV10-3 to TRBJ1-2; TRBD1 agrees at 7 bases. The clonotype was recovered from a female donor with Graves disease. The CDR3 DNA follows: TGTGCCATCAGTCCCGGGACAGACGAATATGGCTACACCTTC. Translated: CAISPGTDEYGYTF.